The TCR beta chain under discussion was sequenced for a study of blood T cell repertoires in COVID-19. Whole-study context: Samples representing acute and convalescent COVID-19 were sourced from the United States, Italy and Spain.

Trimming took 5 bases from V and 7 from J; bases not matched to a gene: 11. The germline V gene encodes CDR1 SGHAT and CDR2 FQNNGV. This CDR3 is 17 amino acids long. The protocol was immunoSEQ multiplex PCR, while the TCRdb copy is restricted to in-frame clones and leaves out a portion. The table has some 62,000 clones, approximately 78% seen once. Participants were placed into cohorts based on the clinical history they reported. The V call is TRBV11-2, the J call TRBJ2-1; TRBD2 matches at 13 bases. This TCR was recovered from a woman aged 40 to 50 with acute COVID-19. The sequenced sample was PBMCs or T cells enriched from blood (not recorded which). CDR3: CASSGLRTSGSGNEQFF. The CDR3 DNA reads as TGTGCCAGCAGCGGCCTAAGGACTAGCGGGAGTGGAAATGAGCAGTTCTTC.